Following are 30 T cell receptor beta chains from one sample sequenced in a study of CD8+ T cells in alopecia areata. It was cDNA, reverse transcribed from extracted RNA, that served as the sequencing template. Sequencing was performed with immunoSEQ multiplex PCR; in TCRdb, only in-frame clones are kept and a portion is missing. Of about 130,000 clones in the sample, 58% were seen once. This specimen consisted of CD4+ T cells sorted from blood, obtained at week 0. These receptors were taken from a human donor with alopecia areata.

V and J are TRBV7-3 and TRBJ2-5; 15 bases match TRBD2. CDR1 is SGHTA and CDR2 is FQGTGA in the germline V gene. The CDR3 covers 16 residues. V lost 4 bases to trimming and J lost 4 bases; unmatched junction nucleotides: 4. As DNA, the CDR3 is TGTGCCAGCAGCTGGGGACTAGCGGGAGGTGGAGAGACCCAGTACTTC. It encodes CASSWGLAGGGETQYF.

This clone appeared once. The rearrangement uses TRBV5-1 and TRBJ1-2; 7 nucleotides match TRBD1. CDR3 size: 17 residues. Germline V CDR1 and CDR2: SGHRS, YFSETQ. After removal of 1 base from V and 1 base from J, the junction contained 10 bases not matched to a gene. DNA for the CDR3: TGCGCCAGCAGCTTGACTCAGGCTGGACAGGATAACTATGGCTACACCTTC. It yields the protein CASSLTQAGQDNYGYTF.

About this clone: Other DNA sequences in the same sample also yield this CDR3. This chain joins TRBV5-1 and TRBJ1-1; D perhaps matches TRBD1 (5 bases). V dropped 1 base and J dropped 1 base, with 5 bases sitting between them. Germline CDR1 reads SGHRS; CDR2 reads YFSETQ. The CDR3 has 13 residues. The CDR3 DNA sequence: TGCGCCAGCAGCTTGACAGGGAACACTGAAGCTTTCTTT. Translation: CASSLTGNTEAFF.

The V call is TRBV5-1, the J call TRBJ2-2; 10 bases match TRBD2. The CDR3 has 16 amino acids. Trimming removed 1 base from V and 4 bases from J; junction bases left unmatched: 4. Germline CDR1 and CDR2: SGHRS and YFSETQ. The CDR3 reads CASSLSSGSITGELFF. In nucleotides, the CDR3 is TGCGCCAGCAGCTTGTCTAGCGGGAGCATCACCGGGGAGCTGTTTTTT.

Only a few counts were recorded for this clone. The chain joins TRBV27 to TRBJ2-7; D possibly corresponds to TRBD1 (6 bases). Per the germline V gene, CDR1 is MNHEY and CDR2 is SMNVEV (reference sequence). This CDR3 contains 15 residues. Between the trimmed V and J ends, which lost 5 bases and 3 bases, there was a span of 17 bases. CDR3 amino acids: CASSLRRDTYYEQYF. As DNA, the CDR3 is TGTGCCAGCAGTCTCCGCCGGGACACCTACTACGAGCAGTACTTC.

The J gene is TRBJ1-2, the V gene TRBV10-3; TRBD1 agrees at 9 bases. CDR3 length: 16 amino acids. Germline V gives CDR1 ENHRY, CDR2 SYGVKD. V lost 7 bases to trimming and J lost 6 bases; unmatched junction nucleotides: 15. CDR3 in amino acids: CAITPTGTGRRDGYTF. In DNA, the CDR3 is TGTGCCATCACACCGACGGGGACAGGGAGAAGGGATGGCTACACCTTC.

The V call is TRBV9, the J call TRBJ1-3; no definite D call. This CDR3 has 15 amino acids. Trimming removed 0 bases at V and 0 bases at J, with 7 bases between. The germline gives CDR1 SGDLS, CDR2 YYNGEE. Here the CDR3 DNA reads TGTGCCAGCAGCGTAGCGGCAGCCTCTGGAAACACCATATATTTT. This translates into CASSVAAASGNTIYF.

The rearrangement joins TRBV29-1 to TRBJ1-5; D is unresolved. Germline-derived CDR1 and CDR2 are SQVTM and ANQGSEA. This CDR3 has 12 amino acids. V lost 5 bases and J lost 0, with 5 bases in between. CDR3 amino acids: CSVTYSNQPQHF. DNA of the CDR3: TGCAGCGTTACTTATAGCAATCAGCCCCAGCATTTT.

This chain joins TRBV6-5 and TRBJ1-4; TRBD1 aligns across 8 bases. Germline assignment: CDR1 MNHEY and CDR2 SVGAGI. The trim removed 6 bases at V and 5 bases at J, leaving 5 bases unmatched. There are 14 residues in the CDR3. In DNA form, the CDR3 reads TGTGCCAGCAGAAGCGGACAGGGAAATGAAAAACTGTTTTTT. Protein: CASRSGQGNEKLFF.

This clone showed up just once. The chain recombines TRBV7-2 with TRBJ2-3; no reliable D call. V lost 4 bases, J lost 8 bases, and 10 bases lay in between. Germline V gene lookup returns CDR1 SGHTA and CDR2 FQGNSA. The CDR3 is 12 residues long. CDR3 sequence: CASSSGLSTQYF. CDR3 nucleotide sequence: TGTGCCAGCAGCTCGGGCTTAAGTACGCAGTATTTT.

This chain uses TRBV29-1 with TRBJ1-1, with D possibly matching TRBD1 (6 bases). Trimming took off 4 bases at V and 8 bases at J, with 17 bases between the two ends. The CDR3 contains 13 residues. The germline V gene encodes CDR1 SQVTM and CDR2 ANQGSEA. The CDR3 loop reads CSVVDSGVREAFF. The CDR3 region has the DNA TGCAGCGTTGTGGACTCAGGGGTGAGAGAAGCTTTCTTT.

The rearrangement uses TRBV7-2 and TRBJ2-4; 9 nucleotides align to TRBD2. Looked up from germline, CDR1 is SGHTA and CDR2 is FQGNSA. The CDR3 totals 14 residues. V gave up 3 bases and J gave up 6 bases; unmatched junction bases: 3. The CDR3, as DNA: TGTGCCAGCAGCTTGAGCGGGAGGAGAAACATTCAGTACTTC. This codes for CASSLSGRRNIQYF. Based on the CDR3 plus reference TRBV7-2 and TRBJ2-4, the full variable domain is GAGVSQSPSNKVTEKGKDVELRCDPISGHTALYWYRQSLGQGLEFLIYFQGNSAPDKSGLPSDRFSAERTGGSVSTLTIQRTQQEDSAVYLCASSLSGRRNIQYFGAGTRLSVL.

CDR3 loop: CASSLRAAEKLFF. In DNA form, the CDR3 reads TGTGCCAGCAGCTTGAGGGCGGCGGAAAAACTGTTTTTT. The V gene is TRBV5-6, the J gene TRBJ1-4; D remains unclear. Trimming stripped 1 base from V and 8 bases from J, with 9 bases between. Looked up from germline, CDR1 is SGHDT and CDR2 is YYEEEE. The CDR3 length is 13 residues.

The chain employs TRBV7-9 and TRBJ1-2; no clear D. The CDR3 contains 11 residues. V lost 10 bases and J lost 12, with 18 bases in between. Germline V gene sequence: CDR1 SEHNR, CDR2 FQNEAQ (reference sequence). CDR3 residues: CATDRAGEDTF. The CDR3, as DNA: TGTGCCACGGACCGCGCCGGAGAGGACACCTTC. Filled out from reference TRBV7-9 and TRBJ1-2, the complete variable domain reads DTGVSQNPRHKITKRGQNVTFRCDPISEHNRLYWYRQTLGQGPEFLTYFQNEAQLEKSRLLSDRFSAERPKGSFSTLEIQRTEQGDSAMYLCATDRAGEDTFGSGTRLTVV.

The J gene is TRBJ1-4, the V gene TRBV9; D is possibly TRBD1 (5 bases). This CDR3 spans 15 amino acids. V gave up 3 bases and J gave up 8 bases, with 17 bases separating them. The germline gives CDR1 SGDLS, CDR2 YYNGEE. The CDR3 sequence is CASSATGTRNEKLFF. Here the CDR3 DNA reads TGTGCCAGCAGCGCAACAGGAACGCGGAACGAAAAACTGTTTTTT.

V usage is TRBV11-2 and J usage is TRBJ2-6; D remains ambiguous. Germline V gene data show CDR1 as SGHAT and CDR2 as FQNNGV. The CDR3 loop spans 15 amino acids. The V gene lost 1 base and the J gene lost 2 bases, with 6 bases spanning the gap. The CDR3 here is CASSLVGPGANVLTF. CDR3 bases: TGTGCCAGCAGCTTAGTAGGACCTGGGGCCAACGTCCTGACTTTC. The full variable domain, with the rest looked up from reference TRBV11-2 and TRBJ2-6, is EAGVAQSPRYKIIEKRQSVAFWCNPISGHATLYWYQQILGQGPKLLIQFQNNGVVDDSQLPKDRFSAERLKGVDSTLKIQPAKLEDSAVYLCASSLVGPGANVLTFGAGSRLTVL.

This chain uses TRBV28 with TRBJ2-7, with 7 bases identical to TRBD2. The CDR3 contains 15 residues. J gave up 4 bases and V 5 bases, and 11 bases lay outside the gene matches. Germline V gene lookup returns CDR1 MDHEN and CDR2 SYDVKM. The CDR3 nucleotides are TGTGCCAGCAGTCTCGGGGGAGGGGATGTGTACGAGCAGTACTTC. Amino acids: CASSLGGGDVYEQYF.

The chain carries TRBV27 and TRBJ2-1; D is perhaps TRBD2 (6 bases). The CDR3 is 12 residues long. Germline CDR1 reads MNHEY; CDR2 reads SMNVEV (reference sequence). Trimming left V 5 bases short and J 7 bases short, with 9 bases between. CDR3 sequence: CASSNRGNEQFF. The DNA of the CDR3 is TGTGCCAGCAGTAACCGGGGGAATGAGCAGTTCTTC.

The genes are TRBV6-5 and TRBJ1-2; D uncertain. Germline V gene data show CDR1 as MNHEY and CDR2 as SVGAGI. V was trimmed by 0 bases and J by 5 bases, leaving 13 bases between them. This CDR3 has 15 residues. This CDR3 reads CASSYSPRSWYGYTF. CDR3 in DNA: TGTGCCAGCAGTTACTCCCCCCGGAGCTGGTATGGCTACACCTTC.

This clone was observed a handful of times. DNA of the CDR3: TGTGCCAGCAGCTTAGGAGGGGTCGCCGGAAACACCATATATTTT. Translation gives CASSLGGVAGNTIYF. V usage is TRBV5-4 and J usage is TRBJ1-3, with a possible D match to TRBD1 (5 bases). This CDR3 comprises 15 residues. Trimming took 2 bases from V and 4 from J, leaving 13 bases between them. The germline V gene has CDR1 SGHNT and CDR2 YYREEE (reference sequence). Drawing the rest from reference TRBV5-4 and TRBJ1-3, the complete variable domain is ETGVTQSPTHLIKTRGQQVTLRCSSQSGHNTVSWYQQALGQGPQFIFQYYREEENGRGNFPPRFSGLQFPNYSSELNVNALELDDSALYLCASSLGGVAGNTIYFGEGSWLTVV.

This clone is a singleton in its sample. The gene calls are TRBV18 and TRBJ1-2; TRBD1 aligns across 7 bases. The junction had 3 bases not matched to a gene; V was cut back by 6 bases and J by 2 bases. Germline-derived CDR1 and CDR2 are KGHSH and LQKENI. The CDR3 totals 13 residues. CDR3 protein: CASSGTENYGYTF. The CDR3 region has the DNA TGTGCCAGCTCCGGGACAGAGAACTATGGCTACACCTTC.

The chain recombines TRBV7-2 with TRBJ1-5; D is undetermined. The CDR3 runs 13 residues. V dropped 4 bases and J dropped 6 bases, with 10 bases sitting between them. Germline V gives CDR1 SGHTA, CDR2 FQGNSA. The CDR3 DNA sequence: TGTGCCAGCAGCTCCCTCGATCGTCAGCCCCAGCATTTT. This translates into CASSSLDRQPQHF.

The chain has TRBV18 and TRBJ2-2; D is perhaps TRBD1 (6 bases). The CDR3 is made up of 15 amino acids. The germline gives CDR1 KGHSH, CDR2 LQKENI. Trimming stripped 3 bases from V and 4 bases from J, with 12 bases between. This CDR3 is CASSPYRESTGELFF. In DNA form, the CDR3 reads TGTGCCAGCTCACCTTACAGGGAGAGCACCGGGGAGCTGTTTTTT.

The chain employs TRBV6-1 and TRBJ2-5; D may be TRBD1 (5 bases). The germline gives CDR1 MNHNS, CDR2 SASEGT. The CDR3 length is 13 residues. Between the trimmed V and J ends, which lost 5 bases and 2 bases, there was a span of 9 bases. CDR3 amino acids: CASSLRQQETQYF. The CDR3 nucleotides are TGTGCCAGCAGTCTTCGACAGCAAGAGACCCAGTACTTC.

The rearrangement joins TRBV9 to TRBJ1-1; no reliable D call. CDR3 length: 12 residues. V dropped 0 bases and J dropped 4 bases, with 4 bases sitting between them. The germline V gene has CDR1 SGDLS and CDR2 YYNGEE. The CDR3 loop is CASSVAGTEAFF. DNA for the CDR3: TGTGCCAGCAGCGTAGCGGGCACTGAAGCTTTCTTT.

About this clone itself: In the same sample, other DNA sequences code for this CDR3. The rearrangement uses TRBV4-1 and TRBJ2-7; 7 nucleotides agree with TRBD1. V lost 2 bases and J lost 3; bases outside the gene matches: 1. The germline CDR1 and CDR2 sequences are MGHRA and YSYEKL. The CDR3 loop spans 13 amino acids. CDR3 sequence: CASSQRDSYEQYF. Here the CDR3 DNA reads TGCGCCAGCAGCCAAAGGGACAGCTACGAGCAGTACTTC.

The chain couples TRBV4-1 to TRBJ2-7; TRBD1 agrees at 9 bases. The V gene end was trimmed by 5 bases and the J gene end by 3 bases; junction bases not matched to a gene: 11. Germline V gene lookup returns CDR1 MGHRA and CDR2 YSYEKL. CDR3 length equals 16 residues. The CDR3 DNA follows: TGCGCCAGCAGCTACTCCTGGGGACAGGGCGGCTACGAGCAGTACTTC. Amino acids: CASSYSWGQGGYEQYF.

V usage is TRBV6-5 and J usage is TRBJ2-5, with D maybe TRBD1 (6 bases). This CDR3 region has 13 residues. Trimming left V 5 bases short and J 3 bases short, with 10 bases between. The germline V gene encodes CDR1 MNHEY and CDR2 SVGAGI. The CDR3: CASSLQGEETQYF. The DNA for the CDR3 is TGTGCCAGCAGTCTACAGGGAGAAGAGACCCAGTACTTC.

This clone was seen a few times. This rearrangement joins TRBV18 to TRBJ2-7; TRBD2 aligns across 8 bases. The CDR3 loop spans 15 amino acids. CDR1 is KGHSH, CDR2 LQKENI, per germline. With 0 bases clipped from V and 7 bases from J, the junction kept 8 bases outside the gene matches. This CDR3 is CASSPPTGGKGEQYF. CDR3 DNA: TGTGCCAGCTCACCACCGACGGGGGGGAAGGGAGAGCAGTACTTC.

The V and J genes are TRBV30 and TRBJ1-5, with TRBD1 matching 7 bases. The V gene end was trimmed by 1 base and the J gene end by 9 bases; junction bases not matched to a gene: 6. The V gene's germline CDR1 is GTSNPN and CDR2 SVGIG (reference sequence). The CDR3 covers 13 residues. Here the CDR3 DNA reads TGTGCCTGGAGTGACACAGGGGATCCGCCCCAGCATTTT. It is translated as CAWSDTGDPPQHF.